A selection of T cell receptor beta chains follows, all from one sample in a study of cytomegalovirus exposure and HLA in healthy donors. Libraries were prepared by immunoSEQ multiplex PCR; TCRdb keeps only in-frame clonotypes and omits some of them. The table shows over 140,000 clones, with around four fifths occurring only once. The sample comprised PBMCs. Receptors originate from a man under 40 in good health and CMV-seropositive. The CDR3 runs from the conserved cysteine through the conserved F or W. The D gene is left open where the match is weak. Some rows have no size entry. The others give once, few or many, or a class for an expanded clone.

V gene: TRBV6-5
D gene: TRBD1
clone size: -
CDR3 protein: CASSLRTGGVGYTF

V gene: TRBV18
D gene: -
clone size: -
CDR3 protein: CASSSISYEQYF

V gene: TRBV7-9
D gene: -
clone size: -
CDR3 protein: CALSRGASRADTQYF

V gene: TRBV4-2
D gene: -
clone size: -
CDR3 protein: CASSQVLGLNYGYTF

V gene: TRBV28
D gene: TRBD1
clone size: -
CDR3 protein: CATTGVRRNQPQHF

V gene: TRBV6-1
D gene: -
clone size: -
CDR3 protein: CASSSQRGQPQHF

V gene: TRBV5-4
D gene: TRBD1
clone size: -
CDR3 protein: CASSLRTGNTEAFF

V gene: TRBV7-3
D gene: TRBD1
clone size: few
CDR3 protein: CASSQSGQGSETQYF

V gene: TRBV7-6
D gene: TRBD1
clone size: -
CDR3 protein: CASSPLGQQSDEQYF

V gene: TRBV11-3
D gene: TRBD2
clone size: -
CDR3 protein: CASSLDGLAGGEQFF

V gene: TRBV5-5
D gene: -
clone size: -
CDR3 protein: CASSLVAGFYGYTF

V gene: TRBV5-4
D gene: -
clone size: few
CDR3 protein: CASSLAGGTDTQYF

V gene: TRBV7-2
D gene: TRBD1
clone size: -
CDR3 protein: CASSSSGGAYNEQFF

V gene: TRBV4-2
D gene: TRBD2
clone size: -
CDR3 protein: CASSPGGAGAGNEQFF

V gene: TRBV15
D gene: -
clone size: -
CDR3 protein: CATSRQAAGGYTF

V gene: TRBV2
D gene: TRBD1
clone size: few
CDR3 protein: CASSRQGPATNEKLFF

V gene: TRBV14
D gene: TRBD2
clone size: few
CDR3 protein: CASSQDPGEGTKNIQYF

V gene: TRBV7-3
D gene: TRBD2
clone size: -
CDR3 protein: CASSLTSGRINEQFF

V gene: TRBV27
D gene: TRBD2
clone size: -
CDR3 protein: CASSLAGGPYEQYF

V gene: TRBV7-3
D gene: -
clone size: -
CDR3 protein: CASSLRATGTSTDTQYF

V gene: TRBV6-1
D gene: -
clone size: once
CDR3 protein: CASSDWHKNQPQHF

V gene: TRBV18
D gene: -
clone size: -
CDR3 protein: CASSQPSGLSETQYF

V gene: TRBV11-3
D gene: TRBD1
clone size: -
CDR3 protein: CASSSVWDSGGSTEAFF

V gene: TRBV18
D gene: -
clone size: -
CDR3 protein: CASSLQGDQPQHF

V gene: TRBV27
D gene: TRBD1
clone size: once
CDR3 protein: CASSFTTGLGEKLFF

V gene: TRBV28
D gene: -
clone size: -
CDR3 protein: CASTPGGDSYEQYF

V gene: TRBV28
D gene: TRBD1
clone size: -
CDR3 protein: CASSTTGGTNEKLFF

V gene: TRBV25-1
D gene: TRBD1
clone size: -
CDR3 protein: CASSPQGAGRTEAFF

V gene: TRBV30
D gene: TRBD1
clone size: once
CDR3 protein: CAWLPGQGSTEAFF

V gene: TRBV28
D gene: TRBD1
clone size: -
CDR3 protein: CASRGTGGNTGELFF

V gene: TRBV27
D gene: TRBD1
clone size: -
CDR3 protein: CASSFGTGEGNQPQHF

V gene: TRBV7-8
D gene: TRBD1
clone size: -
CDR3 protein: CASSLEGGGYEQFF

V gene: TRBV5-4
D gene: TRBD1
clone size: -
CDR3 protein: CASSSQGAKGTEAFF

V gene: TRBV18
D gene: -
clone size: -
CDR3 protein: CASSSLGSREKLLF

V gene: TRBV2
D gene: TRBD2
clone size: -
CDR3 protein: CASKAGGSYNEQFF

V gene: TRBV5-1
D gene: -
clone size: few
CDR3 protein: CASSLDGGLSTDTQYF

V gene: TRBV5-1
D gene: TRBD2
clone size: -
CDR3 protein: CASSLGLAYQETQYF

V gene: TRBV28
D gene: -
clone size: -
CDR3 protein: CASSSSTGAAEKLFF

V gene: TRBV11-1
D gene: TRBD1
clone size: -
CDR3 protein: CASSIQGDTEAFF

V gene: TRBV7-8
D gene: -
clone size: -
CDR3 protein: CASSLEDGSSYEQYF

V gene: TRBV28
D gene: TRBD1
clone size: -
CDR3 protein: CASSLPGGTGGSLALHF

V gene: TRBV28
D gene: -
clone size: -
CDR3 protein: CASMIGGATLNQPQHF

V gene: TRBV14
D gene: -
clone size: -
CDR3 protein: CASSRRRGPPFFYEQYF

V gene: TRBV7-8
D gene: TRBD1
clone size: -
CDR3 protein: CASSSGQGVNEQYF